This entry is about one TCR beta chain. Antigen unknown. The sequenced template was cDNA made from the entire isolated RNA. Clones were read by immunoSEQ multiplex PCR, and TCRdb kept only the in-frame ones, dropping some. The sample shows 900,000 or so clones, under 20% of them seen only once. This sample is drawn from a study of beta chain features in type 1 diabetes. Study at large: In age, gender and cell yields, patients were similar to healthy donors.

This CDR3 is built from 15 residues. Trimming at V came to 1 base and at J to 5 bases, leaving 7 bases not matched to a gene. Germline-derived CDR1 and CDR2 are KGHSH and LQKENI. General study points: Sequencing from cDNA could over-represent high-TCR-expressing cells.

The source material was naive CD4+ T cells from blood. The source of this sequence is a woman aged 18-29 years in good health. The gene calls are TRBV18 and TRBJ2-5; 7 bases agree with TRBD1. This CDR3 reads CASSPLSQGQETQYF. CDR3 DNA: TGTGCCAGCTCACCACTCTCACAGGGACAGGAGACCCAGTACTTC.